Listed below are T cell receptor beta chains from one sample, sequenced in a study of cytomegalovirus exposure and HLA in healthy donors. The protocol was immunoSEQ multiplex PCR, while the TCRdb copy is restricted to in-frame clones and leaves out a portion. In the table there are about 170,000 clones, about three quarters of which are singletons. The sequenced material came from PBMCs. The source is a female donor in good health and CMV-seronegative. The CDR3 runs from the conserved cysteine through the conserved F or W. The order of the fields is J gene, D gene, V gene, clone size, CDR3 protein, CDR3 DNA. A D gene is named only where the DNA matches it firmly. Clone size is shown for a subset of rows, as once, few, many or a class of expanded clone.

>TRBJ1-1|-|TRBV6-6|-
CASSSRTGMNTEAFF
TGTGCCAGCAGTTCTCGAACAGGGATGAACACTGAAGCTTTCTTT
>TRBJ1-2|TRBD1|TRBV2|few
CASRRKGASGYTF
TGTGCCAGCAGAAGGAAGGGGGCTAGTGGCTACACCTTC
>TRBJ1-4|-|TRBV5-1|-
CASSLSGVGEFEKLFF
TGCGCCAGCAGCTTGAGCGGGGTCGGAGAGTTTGAAAAACTGTTTTTT
>TRBJ2-5|-|TRBV7-9|few
CASSHNRVTETQYF
TGTGCCAGCAGTCACAACAGGGTAACAGAGACCCAGTACTTC
>TRBJ1-2|-|TRBV5-1|few
CASSLEVGAGYTF
TGCGCCAGCAGCTTGGAGGTGGGGGCTGGCTACACCTTC
>TRBJ1-1|-|TRBV7-9|-
CASSIGQNTEAFF
TGTGCCAGCAGCATTGGACAGAACACTGAAGCTTTCTTT
>TRBJ2-1|-|TRBV6-1|-
CASSEPRGQYNEQFF
TGTGCCAGCAGTGAACCCAGGGGCCAATACAATGAGCAGTTCTTC
>TRBJ1-1|-|TRBV30|few
CAWSTENTEAFF
TGTGCCTGGAGCACAGAGAACACTGAAGCTTTCTTT
>TRBJ2-7|-|TRBV14|-
CASSPSGTTYEQYF
TGTGCCAGCAGCCCTTCCGGGACAACTTACGAGCAGTACTTC
>TRBJ1-1|-|TRBV5-4|-
CASSTGGNTEAFF
TGTGCCAGCAGCACGGGGGGGAACACTGAAGCTTTCTTT
>TRBJ2-5|-|TRBV11-2|-
CASSPFDSTETQYF
TGTGCCAGCAGCCCCTTTGACAGTACAGAGACCCAGTACTTC
>TRBJ2-7|TRBD2|TRBV2|once
CASSGLLAGTASYEQYF
TGTGCCAGCAGTGGGTTGCTAGCGGGGACAGCTTCCTACGAGCAGTACTTC
>TRBJ1-2|-|TRBV18|once
CASSPRTSSYGYTF
TGTGCCAGCTCACCTAGGACATCTAGCTATGGCTACACCTTC
>TRBJ1-2|-|TRBV5-1|-
CASSPAAVYGYTF
TGCGCCAGCAGTCCCGCGGCCGTCTATGGCTACACCTTC
>TRBJ2-1|TRBD2|TRBV19|-
CASSIVAGGPQSSYNEQFF
TGTGCCAGTAGTATTGTAGCGGGAGGGCCCCAAAGCTCCTACAATGAGCAGTTCTTC
>TRBJ2-3|-|TRBV11-3|-
CASSAGTLDTQYF
TGTGCCAGCAGCGCAGGGACACTTGATACGCAGTATTTT
>TRBJ1-3|-|TRBV5-4|-
CASSLDRPGNTIYF
TGTGCCAGCAGCTTGGACAGACCTGGAAACACCATATATTTT
>TRBJ1-5|-|TRBV19|-
CASWRGLHQPQHF
TGTGCCAGTTGGAGGGGTCTTCATCAGCCCCAGCATTTT
>TRBJ2-1|TRBD1|TRBV7-9|-
CASSLTGGRYNEQFF
TGTGCCAGCAGCTTAACAGGGGGCAGGTACAATGAGCAGTTCTTC
>TRBJ2-7|-|TRBV7-2|-
CASSLYYEQYF
TGTGCCAGCAGCTTGTACTACGAGCAGTACTTC
>TRBJ2-3|-|TRBV27|-
CASSPGTGAGFIDTQYF
TGTGCCAGCAGTCCGGGTACAGGGGCGGGATTTATAGATACGCAGTATTTT
>TRBJ2-7|TRBD2|TRBV7-9|-
CASSLDGGSYEQYF
TGTGCCAGCAGCTTAGACGGGGGGTCCTACGAGCAGTACTTC
>TRBJ2-5|TRBD1|TRBV30|-
CAWSGDRGETQYF
TGTGCCTGGAGTGGGGACAGGGGGGAGACCCAGTACTTC
>TRBJ1-6|-|TRBV18|-
CASSPGLGGSYNSPLHF
TGTGCCAGCTCACCTGGCTTGGGGGGCTCCTATAATTCACCCCTCCACTTT
>TRBJ2-7|TRBD1|TRBV29-1|-
CSVVGGDRAYEQYF
TGCAGCGTTGTAGGGGGGGACAGGGCCTACGAGCAGTACTTC
>TRBJ2-7|-|TRBV5-1|-
CASSLDSPGYEQYF
TGCGCCAGCAGCTTGGATAGCCCGGGCTACGAGCAGTACTTC
>TRBJ1-1|-|TRBV2|few
CASSEARFQRSPTEAFF
TGTGCCAGCAGTGAAGCGCGCTTTCAGAGGTCGCCCACTGAAGCTTTCTTT
>TRBJ2-4|-|TRBV7-8|-
CASSLELSRTEKLLAKNIQYF
TGTGCCAGCAGCTTAGAGCTTTCGCGGACTGAAAAGTTGCTAGCCAAAAACATTCAGTACTTC
>TRBJ2-7|TRBD2|TRBV15|-
CATSRDISGSLKQYF
TGTGCCACCAGCAGAGACATTAGCGGGAGTCTTAAGCAGTACTTC
>TRBJ2-3|TRBD2|TRBV6-6|-
CASSYSMRGDTDTQYF
TGTGCCAGCAGTTACTCGATGCGGGGGGACACAGATACGCAGTATTTT
>TRBJ1-6|-|TRBV7-2|-
CASSLVGLRDSPLHF
TGTGCCAGCAGCCTCGTCGGACTCCGAGATTCACCCCTCCACTTT
>TRBJ2-7|-|TRBV5-1|-
CASSPDGGVPYEQYF
TGCGCCAGCAGCCCCGACGGAGGGGTGCCCTACGAGCAGTACTTC
>TRBJ1-5|-|TRBV5-6|few
CASSQGNQPQHF
TGTGCCAGCAGCCAGGGGAATCAGCCCCAGCATTTT
>TRBJ2-7|TRBD1|TRBV7-9|once
CASSTQTGLTYEQYF
TGTGCCAGCAGCACCCAGACAGGGTTAACCTACGAGCAGTACTTC
>TRBJ2-6|-|TRBV14|-
CASSQRGGTLRSGANVLTF
TGTGCCAGCAGCCAAAGGGGGGGGACCCTTCGCTCTGGGGCCAACGTCCTGACTTTC
>TRBJ1-1|-|TRBV7-2|-
CASSRPGGEKAFF
TGTGCCAGCAGCAGACCAGGAGGGGAAAAAGCTTTCTTT
>TRBJ1-5|TRBD1|TRBV4-1|-
CASSQSGQGDQPQHF
TGCGCCAGCAGCCAATCGGGACAGGGGGACCAGCCCCAGCATTTT
>TRBJ2-7|-|TRBV7-8|-
CASSPRSYEQYF
TGTGCCAGCAGCCCCCGGTCCTACGAGCAGTACTTC
>TRBJ1-6|-|TRBV30|-
CAWGGEYNSPLHF
TGTGCCTGGGGTGGAGAATATAATTCACCCCTCCACTTT
>TRBJ2-7|-|TRBV4-2|-
CASSPPLAYEQYF
TGTGCCAGCAGCCCGCCACTCGCCTACGAGCAGTACTTC
>TRBJ1-6|TRBD1|TRBV6-5|-
CASSYVAGTGDSPLHF
TGTGCCAGCAGTTATGTAGCCGGGACAGGGGATTCACCCCTCCACTTT
>TRBJ2-7|-|TRBV7-2|-
CASGLPGILYEQYF
TGTGCCAGCGGCCTCCCGGGGATCCTCTACGAGCAGTACTTC
>TRBJ1-1|-|TRBV5-1|-
CASSFGTEAFF
TGCGCCAGCAGCTTCGGTACTGAAGCTTTCTTT
>TRBJ2-7|TRBD2|TRBV6-9|-
CASIGDCRSGRGEQYF
TGTGCCAGCATCGGGGATTGTCGCAGCGGGAGAGGTGAGCAGTACTTC
>TRBJ1-1|-|TRBV5-6|-
CASSFLSGGRASGNTEAFF
TGTGCCAGCAGCTTCTTATCGGGGGGCAGGGCCTCTGGGAACACTGAAGCTTTCTTT
>TRBJ2-7|-|TRBV5-1|few
CASSLGGGDEQYF
TGCGCCAGCAGCTTGGGAGGGGGGGACGAGCAGTACTTC
>TRBJ2-1|TRBD1|TRBV5-1|-
CASSGRTGPDNEQFF
TGCGCCAGCTCAGGCCGGACAGGGCCCGACAATGAGCAGTTCTTC